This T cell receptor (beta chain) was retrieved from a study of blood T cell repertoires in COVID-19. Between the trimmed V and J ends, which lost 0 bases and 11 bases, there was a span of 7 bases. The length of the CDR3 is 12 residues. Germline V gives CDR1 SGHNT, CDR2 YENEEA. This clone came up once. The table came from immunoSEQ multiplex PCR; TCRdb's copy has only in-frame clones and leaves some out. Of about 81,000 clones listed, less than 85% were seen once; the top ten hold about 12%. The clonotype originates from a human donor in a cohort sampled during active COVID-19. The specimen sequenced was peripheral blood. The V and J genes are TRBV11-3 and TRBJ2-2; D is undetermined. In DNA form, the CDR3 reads TGTGCCAGCAGCTTAGATAGAGGCGAGCTGTTTTTT. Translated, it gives CASSLDRGELFF.